This T cell receptor (beta chain) was retrieved from a study of shared T cell receptors in the human thymus. Only in-frame clones appear in the TCRdb table, and some are missing; sequencing was by immunoSEQ multiplex PCR. The top ten clones hold around 0.018% of a sample with roughly 410,000 clones, more than 85% of them seen once. The CDR3 totals 15 residues. V gave up 4 bases and J gave up 4 bases, with 17 bases separating them. Per the germline V gene, CDR1 is LNHNV and CDR2 is YYDKDF (reference sequence). Material: thymocytes. The source is a human donor. The rearrangement joins TRBV15 to TRBJ2-7, with TRBD2 as a possible D gene (6 bases). The CDR3 bases are TGTGCCACCAGCAAGCCGGAGGGCCTAAGTTACGAGCAGTACTTC. Translating it yields CATSKPEGLSYEQYF.